This TCR beta chain was identified during a study of graft-versus-host responses after intestinal transplantation. As for the study in general: Each of the recipients got a multivisceral, liver-intestinal, or isolated intestinal transplant. Recipients across the board were started on anti-thymocyte globulin induction, then kept on tacrolimus and steroids for two to four years.

The protocol was immunoSEQ multiplex PCR, while the TCRdb copy is restricted to in-frame clones and leaves out a portion. This table holds about 45,000 clones, 90% to 95% found once. With regard to this clone: Its antigen is not identified.

The CDR3 is made up of 14 amino acids. The junction had 5 bases not matched to a gene; V was cut back by 5 bases and J by 8 bases. Germline CDR1 reads MNHNS; CDR2 reads SASEGT. Findings and caveats of the study: Recipient marrow held GvH clones, some first seen in ileum or blood. There was an association between peak levels of circulating GvH clones and early post-transplant HvG declines.

This chain uses TRBV6-1 with TRBJ2-1, with TRBD2 identical over 11 bases. Sequences were derived from PBMCs, sampled 524 days after transplant. The origin of this receptor is a human patient who received an intestinal transplant, so some T cells may come from the graft donor. CDR3 region: CASSSTSGVYEQFF. The CDR3 DNA reads TGTGCCAGCAGTTCGACTAGCGGGGTGTATGAGCAGTTCTTC.